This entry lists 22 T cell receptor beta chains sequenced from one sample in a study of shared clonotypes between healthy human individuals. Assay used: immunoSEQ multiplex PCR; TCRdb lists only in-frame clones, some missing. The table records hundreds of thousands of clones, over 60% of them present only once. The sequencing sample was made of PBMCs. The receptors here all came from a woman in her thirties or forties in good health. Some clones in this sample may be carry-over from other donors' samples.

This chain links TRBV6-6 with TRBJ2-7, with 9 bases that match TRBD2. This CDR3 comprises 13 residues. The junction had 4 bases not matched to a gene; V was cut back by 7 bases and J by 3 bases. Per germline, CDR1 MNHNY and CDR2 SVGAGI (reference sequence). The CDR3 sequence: CASKLAGSYEQYF. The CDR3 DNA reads TGTGCCAGCAAACTAGCGGGCAGCTACGAGCAGTACTTC.

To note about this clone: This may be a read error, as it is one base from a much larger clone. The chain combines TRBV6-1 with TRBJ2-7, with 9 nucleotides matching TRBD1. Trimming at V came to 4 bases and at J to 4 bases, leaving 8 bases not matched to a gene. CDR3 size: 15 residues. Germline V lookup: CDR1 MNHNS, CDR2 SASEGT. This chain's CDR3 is CASSGAGTGRYEQYF. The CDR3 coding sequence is TGTGCCAGCAGTGGAGCAGGGACAGGGCGTTACGAGCAGTACTTC.

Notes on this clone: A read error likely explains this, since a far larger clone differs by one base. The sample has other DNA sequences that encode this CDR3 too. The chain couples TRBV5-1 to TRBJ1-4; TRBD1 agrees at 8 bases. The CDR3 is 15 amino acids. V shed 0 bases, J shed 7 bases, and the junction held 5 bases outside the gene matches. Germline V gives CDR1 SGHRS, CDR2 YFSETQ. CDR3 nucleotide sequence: TGCGCCAGCAGCTTGGAAACAGGGGGAGTTGAAAAACTGTTTTTT. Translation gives CASSLETGGVEKLFF.

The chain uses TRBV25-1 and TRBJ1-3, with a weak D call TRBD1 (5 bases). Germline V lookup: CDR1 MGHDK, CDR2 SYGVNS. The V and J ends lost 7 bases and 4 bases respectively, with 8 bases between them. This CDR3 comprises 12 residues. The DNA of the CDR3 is TGTGCCAGCACGACAGCCGGAAACACCATATATTTT. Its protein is CASTTAGNTIYF.

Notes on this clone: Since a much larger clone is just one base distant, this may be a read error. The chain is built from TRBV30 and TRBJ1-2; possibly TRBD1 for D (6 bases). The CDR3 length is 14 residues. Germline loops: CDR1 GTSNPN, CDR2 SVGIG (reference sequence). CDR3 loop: CAWSHGQSHYDYTF. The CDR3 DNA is TGTGCCTGGAGCCATGGACAGAGCCACTATGACTACACCTTC.

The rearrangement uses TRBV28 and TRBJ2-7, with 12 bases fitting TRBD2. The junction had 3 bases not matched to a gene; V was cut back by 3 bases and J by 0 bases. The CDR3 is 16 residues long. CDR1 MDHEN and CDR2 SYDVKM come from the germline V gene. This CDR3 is CASSFGTSGYSYEQYF. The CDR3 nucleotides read TGTGCCAGCAGTTTTGGGACTAGCGGGTACTCCTACGAGCAGTACTTC.

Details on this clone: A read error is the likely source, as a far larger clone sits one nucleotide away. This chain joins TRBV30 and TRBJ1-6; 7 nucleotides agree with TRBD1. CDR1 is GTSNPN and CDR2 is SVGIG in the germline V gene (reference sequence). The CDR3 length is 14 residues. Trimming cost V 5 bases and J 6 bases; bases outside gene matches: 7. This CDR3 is CAWGTGTVNSPLHF. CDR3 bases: TGTGCCTGGGGTACCGGGACAGTTAATTCACCCCTCCACTTT. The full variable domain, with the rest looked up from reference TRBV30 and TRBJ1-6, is SQTIHQWPATLVQPVGSPLSLECTVEGTSNPNLYWYRQAAGRGLQLLFYSVGIGQISSEVPQNLSASRPQDRQFILSSKKLLLSDSGFYLCAWGTGTVNSPLHFGNGTRLTVT.

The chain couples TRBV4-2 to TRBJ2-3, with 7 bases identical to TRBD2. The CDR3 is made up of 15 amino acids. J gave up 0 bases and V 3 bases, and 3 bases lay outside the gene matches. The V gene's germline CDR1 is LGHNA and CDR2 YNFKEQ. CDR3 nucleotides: TGTGCCAGCAGCCACGGCGGGAGTAGCACAGATACGCAGTATTTT. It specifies CASSHGGSSTDTQYF.

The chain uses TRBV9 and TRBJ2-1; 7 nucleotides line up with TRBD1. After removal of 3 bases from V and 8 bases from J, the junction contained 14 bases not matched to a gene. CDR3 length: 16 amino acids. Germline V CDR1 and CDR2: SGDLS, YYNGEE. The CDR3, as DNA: TGTGCCAGCAGCGCAACTGGACAGGTCATCGCCCATGAGCAGTTCTTC. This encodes CASSATGQVIAHEQFF.

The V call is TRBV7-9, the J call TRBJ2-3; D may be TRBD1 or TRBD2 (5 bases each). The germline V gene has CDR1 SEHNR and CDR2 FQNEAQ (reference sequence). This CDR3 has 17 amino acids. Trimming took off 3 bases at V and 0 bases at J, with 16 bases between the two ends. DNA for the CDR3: TGTGCCAGCAGCTTGGGAGTAGGGGATTATAGCACAGATACGCAGTATTTT. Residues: CASSLGVGDYSTDTQYF.

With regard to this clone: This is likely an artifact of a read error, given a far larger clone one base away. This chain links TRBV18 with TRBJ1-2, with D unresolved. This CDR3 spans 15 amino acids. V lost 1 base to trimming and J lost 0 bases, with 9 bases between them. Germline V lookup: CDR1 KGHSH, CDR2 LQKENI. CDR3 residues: CASSPLLSPNYGYTF. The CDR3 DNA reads TGTGCCAGCTCACCACTCCTTAGCCCTAACTATGGCTACACCTTC. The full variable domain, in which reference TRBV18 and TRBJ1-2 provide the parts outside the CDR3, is NAGVMQNPRHLVRRRGQEARLRCSPMKGHSHVYWYRQLPEEGLKFMVYLQKENIIDESGMPKERFSAEFPKEGPSILRIQQVVRGDSAAYFCASSPLLSPNYGYTFGSGTRLTVV.

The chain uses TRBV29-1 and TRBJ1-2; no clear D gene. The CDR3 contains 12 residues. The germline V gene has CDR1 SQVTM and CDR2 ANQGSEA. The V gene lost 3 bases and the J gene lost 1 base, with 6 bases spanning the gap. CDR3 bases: TGCAGCGTTGATGGGTTTAACTATGGCTACACCTTC. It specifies CSVDGFNYGYTF. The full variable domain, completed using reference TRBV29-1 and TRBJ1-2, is SAVISQKPSRDICQRGTSLTIQCQVDSQVTMMFWYRQQPGQSLTLIATANQGSEATYESGFVIDKFPISRPNLTFSTLTVSNMSPEDSSIYLCSVDGFNYGYTFGSGTRLTVV.

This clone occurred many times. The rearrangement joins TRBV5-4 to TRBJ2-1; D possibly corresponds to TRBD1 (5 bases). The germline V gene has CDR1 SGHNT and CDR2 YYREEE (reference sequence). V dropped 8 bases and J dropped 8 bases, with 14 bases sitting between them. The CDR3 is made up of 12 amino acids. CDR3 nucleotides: TGTGCCAGTTCCCAGGGTTTCGATGAGCAGTTCTTC. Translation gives CASSQGFDEQFF.

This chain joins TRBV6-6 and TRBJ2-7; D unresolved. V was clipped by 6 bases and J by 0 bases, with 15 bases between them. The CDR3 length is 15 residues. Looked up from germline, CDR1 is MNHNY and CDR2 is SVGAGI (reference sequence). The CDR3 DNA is TGTGCCAGCAGATCTACCCCGCGGCCCTCCTACGAGCAGTACTTC. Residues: CASRSTPRPSYEQYF.

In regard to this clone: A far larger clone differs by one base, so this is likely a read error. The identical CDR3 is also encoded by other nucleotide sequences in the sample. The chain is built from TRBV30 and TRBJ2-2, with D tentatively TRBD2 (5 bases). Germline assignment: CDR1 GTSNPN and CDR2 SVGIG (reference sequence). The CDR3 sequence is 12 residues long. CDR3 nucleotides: TGTGCCTGGAGTCGAGACACCGGGGAGCTGTTTTTC. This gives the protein CAWSRDTGELFF.

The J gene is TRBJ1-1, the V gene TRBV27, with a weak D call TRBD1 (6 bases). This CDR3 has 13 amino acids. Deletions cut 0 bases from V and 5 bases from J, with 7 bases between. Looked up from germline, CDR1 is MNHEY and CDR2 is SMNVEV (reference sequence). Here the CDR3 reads CASSLSRGTEAFF. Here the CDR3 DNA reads TGTGCCAGCAGTTTATCGAGGGGGACTGAAGCTTTCTTT.

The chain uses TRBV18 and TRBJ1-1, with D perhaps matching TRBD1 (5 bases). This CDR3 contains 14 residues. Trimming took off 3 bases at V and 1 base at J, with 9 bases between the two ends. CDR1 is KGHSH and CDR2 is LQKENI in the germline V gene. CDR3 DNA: TGTGCCAGCTCACCTCAGACAGAGAACACTGAAGCTTTCTTT. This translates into CASSPQTENTEAFF.

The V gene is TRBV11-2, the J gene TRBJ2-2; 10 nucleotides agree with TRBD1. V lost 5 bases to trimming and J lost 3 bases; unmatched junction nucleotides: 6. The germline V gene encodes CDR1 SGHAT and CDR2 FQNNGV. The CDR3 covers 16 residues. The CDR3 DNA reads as TGTGCCAGCAGCCTCTCCGGGACAGGGGACACCGGGGAGCTGTTTTTT. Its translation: CASSLSGTGDTGELFF.

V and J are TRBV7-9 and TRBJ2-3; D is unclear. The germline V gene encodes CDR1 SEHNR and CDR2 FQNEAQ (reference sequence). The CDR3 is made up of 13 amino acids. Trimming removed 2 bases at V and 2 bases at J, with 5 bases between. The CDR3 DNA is TGTGCCAGCAGCTTACACTCCACAGATACGCAGTATTTT. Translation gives CASSLHSTDTQYF.

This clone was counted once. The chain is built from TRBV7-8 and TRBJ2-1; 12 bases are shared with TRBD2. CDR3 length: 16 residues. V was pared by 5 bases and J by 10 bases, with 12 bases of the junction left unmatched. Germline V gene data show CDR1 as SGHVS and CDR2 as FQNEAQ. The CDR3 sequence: CASSPILAGGSGEQFF. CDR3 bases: TGTGCCAGCAGCCCGATACTAGCGGGAGGTTCAGGGGAGCAGTTCTTC.

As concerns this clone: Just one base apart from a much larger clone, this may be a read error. CDR3 sequence reads: CASSHGRGHEQFF. DNA for the CDR3: TGTGCCAGCAGCCATGGCAGGGGGCATGAGCAGTTCTTC. The chain combines TRBV7-6 with TRBJ2-1, with 8 bases identical to TRBD1. Germline CDR1 SGHVS, CDR2 FNYEAQ. The junction had 5 bases not matched to a gene; V was cut back by 5 bases and J by 8 bases. The CDR3 runs 13 residues.

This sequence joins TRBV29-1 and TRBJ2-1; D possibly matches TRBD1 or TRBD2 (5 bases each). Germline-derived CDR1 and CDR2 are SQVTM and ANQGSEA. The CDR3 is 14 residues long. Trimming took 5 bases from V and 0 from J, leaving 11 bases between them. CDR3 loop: CSVLRDVSYNEQFF. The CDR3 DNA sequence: TGCAGCGTTCTCCGGGACGTCTCCTACAATGAGCAGTTCTTC.